The 9 T cell receptor beta chains presented below share a single source sample, sequenced in a study of regulatory dendritic cells for organ transplantation. Method: immunoSEQ multiplex PCR; TCRdb's copy keeps in-frame clones and lacks some. The profile covers fewer than 40,000 clones, with around nine tenths appearing a single time and 0.05% to 0.065% taken by the ten largest. The sequencing input was naive CD4+ T cells from blood. As for subset: CD45RA+ naive T cells. These receptors originate from a human donor in good health.

CDR3: CASSLWVGLAGEQEDTQYF. CDR3 nucleotides: TGTGCCAGCAGCCTGTGGGTGGGCCTAGCGGGGGAACAGGAAGATACGCAGTATTTT. The J gene is TRBJ2-3, the V gene TRBV7-2; 10 bases agree with TRBD2. Unmatched junction bases numbered 19, after V lost 5 bases and J lost 5 bases. Germline CDR1 is SGHTA and CDR2 is FQGNSA. The CDR3 has 19 amino acids.

V gene TRBV7-8 combines with J gene TRBJ2-1, with a possible D match to TRBD2 (5 bases). CDR3 length: 14 residues. Germline CDR1 and CDR2: SGHVS and FQNEAQ. Trimming took 3 bases from V and 2 from J, leaving 8 bases between them. This chain's CDR3 is CASSFPLAYNEQFF. The CDR3 DNA sequence: TGTGCCAGCAGCTTCCCACTAGCCTACAATGAGCAGTTCTTC.

The chain combines TRBV5-1 with TRBJ1-2; D perhaps matches TRBD1 (5 bases). The length of the CDR3 is 17 residues. V was shortened by 4 bases and J by 4 bases, with 23 bases between the two germline ends. Germline lookup yields CDR1 SGHRS and CDR2 YFSETQ. Written as DNA, the CDR3 is TGCGCCAGCAGCCCCCGGGAAGGGGCGCAGGGCAGCTATGGCTACACCTTC. Protein: CASSPREGAQGSYGYTF.

The V and J genes are TRBV9 and TRBJ2-5; D is perhaps TRBD1 (6 bases). Germline assignment: CDR1 SGDLS and CDR2 YYNGEE. Between the trimmed V and J ends, which lost 4 bases and 1 base, there was a span of 11 bases. CDR3 length equals 14 residues. The DNA for the CDR3 is TGTGCCAGCAGCCCCCGACAGGTCCAAGAGACCCAGTACTTC. Protein product: CASSPRQVQETQYF.

This clone has just one count. The CDR3 nucleotides read TGTGCCAGCAGTGGTGGGGTCAGGGGGAATGAGCAGTTCTTC. Translating gives CASSGGVRGNEQFF. The rearrangement links TRBV6-1 to TRBJ2-1, with 7 nucleotides matching TRBD1. V trimming: 4 bases; J trimming: 7 bases; junction bases outside the gene matches: 7. Germline loops: CDR1 MNHNS, CDR2 SASEGT. The CDR3 totals 14 residues.

The CDR3 protein is CATPWSEAFF. In DNA form, the CDR3 reads TGTGCCACCCCGTGGTCTGAAGCTTTCTTT. The rearrangement joins TRBV28 to TRBJ1-1, with D unresolved. The germline V gene has CDR1 MDHEN and CDR2 SYDVKM. The CDR3 is 10 amino acids. Trimming stripped 10 bases from V and 6 bases from J, with 9 bases between. The complete variable domain, with remaining parts taken from reference TRBV28 and TRBJ1-1, reads DVKVTQSSRYLVKRTGEKVFLECVQDMDHENMFWYRQDPGLGLRLIYFSYDVKMKEKGDIPEGYSVSREKKERFSLILESASTNQTSMYLCATPWSEAFFGQGTRLTVV.

The rearrangement links TRBV7-9 to TRBJ2-2; unclear D gene. The V and J ends lost 0 bases and 6 bases respectively, with 5 bases between them. The CDR3 consists of 13 residues. Germline V CDR1 and CDR2: SEHNR, FQNEAQ (reference sequence). The CDR3 DNA is TGTGCCAGCAGCTTAGCTCGGCCCGGGGAGCTGTTTTTT. It specifies CASSLARPGELFF.

The chain has TRBV18 and TRBJ2-5; 7 bases are shared with TRBD1. After removal of 6 bases from V and 2 bases from J, the junction contained 6 bases not matched to a gene. The CDR3 has 14 residues. Germline V CDR1 and CDR2: KGHSH, LQKENI. CDR3 in DNA: TGTGCCAGCTCCCCTGGGACAGTTCAAGAGACCCAGTACTTC. Protein sequence: CASSPGTVQETQYF.

This chain uses TRBV5-1 with TRBJ1-3, with D uncertain. V lost 3 bases and J 2 bases, leaving 12 bases between the germline ends. Germline CDR1 SGHRS, CDR2 YFSETQ. The CDR3 consists of 15 residues. The CDR3: CASSSERDTGNTIYF. The CDR3 nucleotides read TGCGCCAGCAGCTCAGAAAGGGATACTGGAAACACCATATATTTT.